The T cell receptor beta chain described here comes from a study of cytomegalovirus exposure and HLA in healthy donors. Study-level results: Apart from CMV serostatus, no immune exposure information was available. Being indistinguishable, some V segments were excluded, TRBV6-2 and TRBV6-3 among them. Analyzed later, association rates of TCRs varied across HLA loci, with DRB1 most and HLA-C fewest. After further analysis at a later stage, 16,951 TCR beta sequences were associated with HLA alleles at 0.05 false discovery rate.

A remark on this clone: The target antigen is unknown.

Germline V gene sequence: CDR1 MNHEY, CDR2 SMNVEV (reference sequence). CDR3 length: 15 amino acids. V was shortened by 6 bases and J by 0 bases, with 11 bases between the two germline ends. PCR was performed using 60 Vbeta and 13 Jbeta primers. Profiled with immunoSEQ multiplex PCR; TCRdb holds only in-frame clones, not every one. The data show 150,000 to 200,000 clones, approximately 84% seen once. Sequenced sample: PBMCs. The chain employs TRBV27 and TRBJ2-2, with D possibly TRBD2 on 7 matching bases. This receptor was identified in a female donor in good health and CMV-seronegative. The CDR3 DNA is TGTGCCAGCAGGAGGGGGGGAGCGAACACCGGGGAGCTGTTTTTT. Its protein is CASRRGGANTGELFF.